Detailed here is one TCR beta chain. This clonotype showed up just once. Which antigen it targets is not known. Per-base quality was not reported, and no clone a single base away is much larger than it. One read gives only weak evidence. Via the germline V gene (reference sequence), CDR1 is SGHNT and CDR2 YYREEE. V loses 1 base, J loses 4 bases, and the germline ends lie 11 bases apart. CDR3 length: 14 amino acids, cysteine to phenylalanine. The DNA shown is the 42-base CDR3, in frame from base 1. Expansion of CD8+CD57+ cells had been shown by flow cytometry in the patients chosen for sequencing. Severe acquired aplastic anemia was diagnosed in all patients according to International Study of Aplastic Anemia and Agranulocytosis and Camitta criteria. Patients had received no therapy at the time of blood sampling. TCR repertoires of sorted CD4+ and CD8+ blood T cells from severe aplastic anemia patients and healthy subjects were deep-sequenced in the study. Patients were enrolled under clinicaltrials.gov protocols 00001620, 01623167, 00001397, 00071045, 00081523 and 00961064 in the USA. Ficoll-Paque density gradient centrifugation was used to isolate peripheral blood mononuclear cells. Before DNA was extracted, CD4+ and CD8+ T cells were sorted using either FACS or magnetic beads.

The data stem from a study of CD8+CD57+ T cells in acquired aplastic anemia listed by TCRdb under 2018. As for the study more broadly: A mean of around 3 ug of DNA, ranging from roughly 0.19 to 27.4 ug, was extracted from sorted CD4+ and CD8+ cells. A CD8+CD57+ expansion meant a frequency higher than the mean frequency seen in healthy subjects. The investigation overall reported the following: Around 27 CD8+ CDR3 sequences were shared between patients and controls but appeared highly expressed in patients and within their immunodominant clones. CD8+ Simpson's diversity did not differ significantly between patients and healthy controls (P=0.060).

Profiling of TCR beta VDJ combinations and CDR3 sequences used genomic DNA as the template. TCR repertoire sequencing was run on an Illumina HiSeq 2000. In the paper's pipeline: TRBV/TRBJ rearrangement plots, CDR3 size and DJ length profiles, and Simpson's diversity index were used to evaluate the repertoires. The most abundant DNA sequence in the deep sequencing data was defined as the immunodominant clone. CDR3 amino acid sequences were screened for sharing across subjects and were compared with published repertoires and the VDJdb database. The raw public data were reprocessed by TCRdb itself: fastp quality trimming at Q25, MiXCR clonotype calling, in-frame beta chains only. Rows matching on CDR3 protein sequence are summarized as one entry with the most common DNA and genes. These V and J calls derive from TCRdb rather than the authors' analysis. A total of about 160,000 distinct CDR3 sequences appear in this sample, more than 45% of them only once. The top ten clones comprise roughly 2.8% of the sample.

This sequence uses TRBV5-4 and TRBJ1-2, with the D gene not clear enough to name. The sequence derives from a human donor with aplastic anemia. Source material: sorted CD4+, CD8+, or CD8+CD57+ T cells (not recorded which) from PBMCs. The CDR3 region: CASSLRDRGYGYTF. The DNA sequence is given as TGTGCCAGCAGCTTGAGGGATCGGGGCTATGGCTACACCTTC. The entire variable domain, with the stretches around the CDR3 drawn from the reference TRBV5-4 and TRBJ1-2 proteins, is ETGVTQSPTHLIKTRGQQVTLRCSSQSGHNTVSWYQQALGQGPQFIFQYYREEENGRGNFPPRFSGLQFPNYSSELNVNALELDDSALYLCASSLRDRGYGYTFGSGTRLTVV.